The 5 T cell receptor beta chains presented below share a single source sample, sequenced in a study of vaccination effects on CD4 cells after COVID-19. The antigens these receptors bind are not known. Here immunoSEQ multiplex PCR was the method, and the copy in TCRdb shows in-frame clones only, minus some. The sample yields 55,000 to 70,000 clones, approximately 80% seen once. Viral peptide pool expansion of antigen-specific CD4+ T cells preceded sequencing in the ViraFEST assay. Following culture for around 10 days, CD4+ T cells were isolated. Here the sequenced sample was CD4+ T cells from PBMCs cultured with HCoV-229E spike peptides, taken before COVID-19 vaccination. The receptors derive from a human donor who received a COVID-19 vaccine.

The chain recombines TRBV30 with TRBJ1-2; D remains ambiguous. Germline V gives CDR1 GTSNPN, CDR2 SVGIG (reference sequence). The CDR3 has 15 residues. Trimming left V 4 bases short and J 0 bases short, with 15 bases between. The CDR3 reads CAWTLYNLANYGYTF. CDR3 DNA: TGTGCCTGGACCTTATACAACTTAGCTAACTATGGCTACACCTTC.

CDR3 DNA: TGCGCCAGCAGCCAAGTGAGGGGGAGCACTGAAGCTTTCTTT. Translation: CASSQVRGSTEAFF. This chain joins TRBV4-3 and TRBJ1-1, with TRBD1 as a possible D gene (6 bases). The V end lost 1 base, the J end lost 4 bases, and 10 bases lay between the germline ends. The CDR3 contains 14 residues. CDR1 LGHNA and CDR2 YSLEER come from the germline V gene.

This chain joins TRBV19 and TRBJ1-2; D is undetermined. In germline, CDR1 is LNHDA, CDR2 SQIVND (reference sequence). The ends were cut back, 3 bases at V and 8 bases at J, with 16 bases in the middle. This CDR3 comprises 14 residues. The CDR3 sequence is CASSMSLRERGYTF. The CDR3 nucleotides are TGTGCCAGTAGTATGAGTCTGAGGGAACGGGGCTACACCTTC.

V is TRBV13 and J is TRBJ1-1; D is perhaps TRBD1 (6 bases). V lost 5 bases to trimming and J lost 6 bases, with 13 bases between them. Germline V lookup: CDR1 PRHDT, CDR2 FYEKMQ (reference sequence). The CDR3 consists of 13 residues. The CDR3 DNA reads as TGTGCCAGCAGCAGGACAGCGTTCTCTGAAGCTTTCTTT. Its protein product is CASSRTAFSEAFF.

In DNA form, the CDR3 reads TGTGCCAGCAGAAGGGGGCTGGAGCCCCAGCATTTT. Amino acids: CASRRGLEPQHF. The chain uses TRBV12-3 or TRBV12-4 and TRBJ1-5, with 7 bases identical to TRBD1. The CDR3 totals 12 residues. Trimming cost V 6 bases and J 8 bases; bases outside gene matches: 4.